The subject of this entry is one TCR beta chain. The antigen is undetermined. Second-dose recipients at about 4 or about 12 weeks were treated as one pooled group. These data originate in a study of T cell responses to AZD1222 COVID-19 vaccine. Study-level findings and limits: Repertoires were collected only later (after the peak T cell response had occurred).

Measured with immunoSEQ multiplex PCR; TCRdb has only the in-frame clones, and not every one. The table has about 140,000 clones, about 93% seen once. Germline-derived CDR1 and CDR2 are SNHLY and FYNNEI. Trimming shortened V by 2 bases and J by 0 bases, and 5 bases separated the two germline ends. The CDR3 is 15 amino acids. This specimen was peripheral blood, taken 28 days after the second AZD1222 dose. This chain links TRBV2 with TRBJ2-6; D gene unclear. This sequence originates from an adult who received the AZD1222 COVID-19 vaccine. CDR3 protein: CASSEPPSGANVLTF. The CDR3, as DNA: TGTGCCAGCAGTGAACCACCCTCTGGGGCCAACGTCCTGACTTTC.